Below, one T cell receptor (beta chain) is given with its context. Its antigen is unknown. The CDR3 is 13 residues long. Germline CDR1 is SQVTM and CDR2 is ANQGSEA. V was trimmed by 1 base and J by 0 bases, leaving 7 bases between them. Assay: immunoSEQ multiplex PCR; the TCRdb copy retains only in-frame clones and omits some. The sample has around 92,000 clones, about 83% seen once. These data come from a study of PD-1 blockade in classical Hodgkin lymphoma. The study, taken as a whole, reports: Before treatment, TCR diversity in newly diagnosed patients was reportedly lower than in healthy donors. Exclusion removed patients who began nivolumab under 1 year after ASCT.

The sample's time point: cycle 4 day 1 (C4D1), after five to seven weeks of nivolumab. There was relapse after autologous stem cell transplantation in every patient, and there was variation in brentuximab vedotin exposure. When best responses were assessed, they were complete response, partial response or progressive disease. The V call is TRBV29-1, the J call TRBJ2-7, with D perhaps being TRBD1 or TRBD2 (5 bases each). This clonotype was sampled from a human donor with classical Hodgkin lymphoma. The specimen was peripheral blood mononuclear cells (PBMCs), collected before the fourth cycle of nivolumab. The CDR3 sequence: CSVEGDGSYEQYF. CDR3 nucleotide sequence: TGCAGCGTTGAAGGGGACGGCTCCTACGAGCAGTACTTC.